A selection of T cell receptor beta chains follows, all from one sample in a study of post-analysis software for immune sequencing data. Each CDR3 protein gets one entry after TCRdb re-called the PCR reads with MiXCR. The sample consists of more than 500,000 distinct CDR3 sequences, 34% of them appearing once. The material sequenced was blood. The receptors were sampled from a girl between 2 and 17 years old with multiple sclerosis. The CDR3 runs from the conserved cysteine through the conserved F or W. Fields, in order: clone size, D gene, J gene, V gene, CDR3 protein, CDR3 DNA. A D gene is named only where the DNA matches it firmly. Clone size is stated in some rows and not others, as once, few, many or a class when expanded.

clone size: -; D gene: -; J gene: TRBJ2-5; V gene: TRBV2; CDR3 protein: CASSEAKVWKETQYF; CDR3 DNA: TGTGCCAGCAGTGAAGCAAAGGTTTGGAAAGAGACCCAGTACTTC
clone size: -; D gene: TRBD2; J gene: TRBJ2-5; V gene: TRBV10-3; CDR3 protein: CAISENGGEETQYF; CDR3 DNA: TGTGCCATCAGTGAGAACGGGGGGGAAGAGACCCAGTACTTC
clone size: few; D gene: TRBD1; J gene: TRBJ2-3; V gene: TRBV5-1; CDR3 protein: CASSLLPRGRENGDTQYF; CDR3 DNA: TGCGCCAGCAGCTTGTTACCGAGGGGGCGCGAGAATGGAGATACGCAGTATTTT
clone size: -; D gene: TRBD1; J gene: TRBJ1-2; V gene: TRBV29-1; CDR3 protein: CSVSGQNYGYTF; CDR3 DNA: TGCAGCGTTTCGGGACAGAACTATGGCTACACCTTC
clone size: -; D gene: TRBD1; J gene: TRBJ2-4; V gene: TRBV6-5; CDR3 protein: CASSSTTGFRNIQYF; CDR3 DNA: TGTGCCAGCAGTTCGACGACAGGGTTTAGGAACATTCAGTACTTC
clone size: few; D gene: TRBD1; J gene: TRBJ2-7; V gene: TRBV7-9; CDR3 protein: CASSPVSGTGVEQYF; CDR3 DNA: TGTGCCAGCAGCCCCGTTTCCGGGACAGGGGTCGAGCAGTACTTC
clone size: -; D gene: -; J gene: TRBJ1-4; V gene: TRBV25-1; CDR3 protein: CASSDAQSTEKLFF; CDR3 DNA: TGTGCCAGCAGTGATGCCCAGTCTACAGAAAAACTGTTTTTT
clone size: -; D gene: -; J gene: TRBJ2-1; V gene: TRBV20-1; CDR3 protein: CSASETEQFF; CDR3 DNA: TGCAGTGCTTCGGAAACTGAGCAGTTCTTC
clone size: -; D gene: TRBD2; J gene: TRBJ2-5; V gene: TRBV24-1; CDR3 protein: CATSGTSGGKYQETQYF; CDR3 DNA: TGTGCCACCAGTGGGACTAGCGGGGGGAAATACCAAGAGACCCAGTACTTC
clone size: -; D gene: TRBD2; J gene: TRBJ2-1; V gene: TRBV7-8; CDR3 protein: CASTEIPTSGGYNEQFF; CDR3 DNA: TGTGCCAGCACCGAGATCCCGACTAGCGGGGGCTACAATGAGCAGTTCTTC
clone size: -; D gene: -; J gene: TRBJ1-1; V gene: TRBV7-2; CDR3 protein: CASSPASVNTEAFF; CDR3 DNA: TGTGCCAGCAGCCCGGCGTCGGTGAACACTGAAGCTTTCTTT
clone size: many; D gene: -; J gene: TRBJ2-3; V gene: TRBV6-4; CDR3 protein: CASSDSLRTDTQYF; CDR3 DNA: TGTGCCAGCAGTGATAGCCTACGCACAGATACGCAGTATTTT
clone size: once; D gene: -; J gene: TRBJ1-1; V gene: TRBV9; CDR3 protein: CASSGRAGTDTEAFF; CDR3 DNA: TGTGCCAGCAGCGGCAGGGCAGGGACGGACACTGAAGCTTTCTTT
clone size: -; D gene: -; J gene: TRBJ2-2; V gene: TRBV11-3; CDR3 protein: CASSLSEGSNTGELFF; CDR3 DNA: TGTGCCAGCAGCTTATCGGAGGGTTCGAACACCGGGGAGCTGTTTTTT
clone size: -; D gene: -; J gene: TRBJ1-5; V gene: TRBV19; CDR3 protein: CASSTTGGNNQPQHF; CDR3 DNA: TGTGCCAGTAGTACGACAGGAGGTAATAATCAGCCCCAGCATTTT
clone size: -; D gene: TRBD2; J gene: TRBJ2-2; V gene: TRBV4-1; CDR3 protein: CASSLPSGGNTGELFF; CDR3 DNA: TGCGCCAGCAGCCTTCCCAGCGGGGGGAACACCGGGGAGCTGTTTTTT
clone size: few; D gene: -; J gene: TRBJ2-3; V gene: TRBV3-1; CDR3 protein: CASSQPGKSTDTQYF; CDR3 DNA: TGTGCCAGCAGCCAGCCCGGGAAAAGCACAGATACGCAGTATTTT
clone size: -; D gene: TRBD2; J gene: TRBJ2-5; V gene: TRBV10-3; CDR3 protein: CAIGLAAQETQYF; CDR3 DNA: TGTGCCATCGGACTAGCGGCGCAAGAGACCCAGTACTTC
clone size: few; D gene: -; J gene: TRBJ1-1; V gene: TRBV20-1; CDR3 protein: CSASPLWGNTEAFF; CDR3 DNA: TGCAGTGCAAGTCCCCTGTGGGGGAACACTGAAGCTTTCTTT
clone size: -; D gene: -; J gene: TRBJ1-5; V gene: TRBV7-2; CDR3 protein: CASSYGTGNQPQHF; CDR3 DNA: TGTGCCAGCAGCTATGGGACGGGGAATCAGCCCCAGCATTTT
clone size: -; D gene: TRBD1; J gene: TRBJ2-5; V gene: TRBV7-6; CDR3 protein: CASSLGTRGLGETQYF; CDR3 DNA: TGTGCCAGCAGCTTAGGTACCAGGGGGCTTGGAGAGACCCAGTACTTC
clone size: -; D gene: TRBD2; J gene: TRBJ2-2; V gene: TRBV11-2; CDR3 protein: CASSLGTSAGELFF; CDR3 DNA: TGTGCCAGCAGCTTAGGGACTAGCGCCGGGGAGCTGTTTTTT
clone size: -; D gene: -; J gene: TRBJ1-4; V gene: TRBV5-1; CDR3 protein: CASSRQPGPNEKLFF; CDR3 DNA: TGCGCCAGCAGCCGACAACCGGGTCCAAATGAAAAACTGTTTTTT